The 12 T cell receptor beta chains presented below share a single source sample, sequenced in a study of blood T cell repertoires in COVID-19. The repertoire was sequenced with immunoSEQ multiplex PCR; TCRdb's copy has only in-frame clones and lacks some. The sample yields 180,000 or so clones, about four fifths seen once. Sequenced sample: PBMCs or T cells enriched from blood (not recorded which). These receptor sequences come from a man in his fifties or sixties who had recovered from COVID-19.

This chain uses TRBV7-9 with TRBJ2-7; TRBD2 agrees at 11 bases. J was trimmed by 7 bases and V by 5 bases; bases with no gene match: 13. This CDR3 is built from 16 residues. CDR1 is SEHNR, CDR2 FQNEAQ, per germline (reference sequence). In DNA, the CDR3 is TGTGCCAGCAGCCCGACGGTTAGCGGGAGGGTATTGGAGCAGTACTTC. This gives the protein CASSPTVSGRVLEQYF.

This rearrangement joins TRBV3-1 (or the pseudogene TRBV3-2) to TRBJ2-5; 10 positions match TRBD1. The germline V gene has CDR1 LGHDT and CDR2 YNNKEL (reference sequence). The CDR3 has 15 residues. V dropped 4 bases and J dropped 4; count of bases not matched to a gene: 6. CDR3 nucleotides: TGTGCCAGCAGCCCTCAGACAGGGGGCGGAGAGACCCAGTACTTC. Translated, it gives CASSPQTGGGETQYF.

This chain joins TRBV19 and TRBJ1-5; D is uncertain. Germline assignment: CDR1 LNHDA and CDR2 SQIVND (reference sequence). This CDR3 has 13 residues. The V end was cut by 3 bases, the J end by 3 bases, with 6 bases between. CDR3 region: CASSIGHNQPQHF. CDR3 sequence (DNA): TGTGCCAGTAGTATTGGGCACAATCAGCCCCAGCATTTT. The full variable domain, with the rest looked up from reference TRBV19 and TRBJ1-5, is DGGITQSPKYLFRKEGQNVTLSCEQNLNHDAMYWYRQDPGQGLRLIYYSQIVNDFQKGDIAEGYSVSREKKESFPLTVTSAQKNPTAFYLCASSIGHNQPQHFGDGTRLSIL.

The chain is built from TRBV6-5 and TRBJ1-2; 11 bases fit TRBD1. V lost 1 base, J lost 3 bases, and 4 bases stayed unmatched. The CDR3 is made up of 16 amino acids. In germline, CDR1 is MNHEY, CDR2 SVGAGI. CDR3 amino acids: CASSYWGTGGDYGYTF. DNA of the CDR3: TGTGCCAGCAGTTACTGGGGGACAGGGGGAGACTATGGCTACACCTTC.

The V gene is TRBV10-3, the J gene TRBJ2-1; D is perhaps TRBD2 (5 bases). Trimming pared 11 bases from V and 6 bases from J, leaving 26 bases between. The CDR3 sequence is 16 residues long. Germline CDR1 is ENHRY and CDR2 is SYGVKD. The CDR3 sequence: CAAGLSTNTKGNEQFF. The CDR3 nucleotides are TGTGCCGCCGGACTCTCAACGAATACCAAAGGCAATGAGCAGTTCTTC.

J is TRBJ2-7 and V is TRBV18; possibly TRBD2 for D (7 bases). In germline, CDR1 is KGHSH, CDR2 LQKENI. This CDR3 has 14 amino acids. Trimming removed 3 bases from V and 5 bases from J, with 14 bases in between. The DNA for the CDR3 is TGTGCCAGCTCACCCTCAGGGAGGGGGGACGAGCAGTACTTC. Translated, it gives CASSPSGRGDEQYF.

The rearrangement links TRBV27 to TRBJ2-1; 8 bases match TRBD1. V shed 7 bases, J shed 0 bases, and the junction held 8 bases outside the gene matches. CDR1 is MNHEY and CDR2 is SMNVEV in the germline V gene (reference sequence). This CDR3 has 16 amino acids. The CDR3 nucleotides are TGTGCCAGCACCCATTGGGACAGGCTCTCCTACAATGAGCAGTTCTTC. Translating gives CASTHWDRLSYNEQFF.

This rearrangement joins TRBV11-2 to TRBJ1-2; D perhaps matches TRBD1 (6 bases). This CDR3 comprises 18 residues. Germline CDR1 and CDR2: SGHAT and FQNNGV. The V end lost 1 base, the J end lost 0 bases, and 18 bases lay between the germline ends. CDR3 sequence (DNA): TGTGCCAGCAGCTTAGGGCCGGCGGGGGCAGCCGCTAACTATGGCTACACCTTC. Its translation: CASSLGPAGAAANYGYTF.

The chain recombines TRBV6-5 with TRBJ1-4; D possibly corresponds to TRBD1 (5 bases). The V end lost 6 bases, the J end lost 8 bases, and 13 bases lay between the germline ends. Germline V CDR1 and CDR2: MNHEY, SVGAGI. The CDR3 sequence is 13 residues long. CDR3 sequence reads: CASRTDRGEKLFF. Here the CDR3 DNA reads TGTGCCAGCAGAACTGACAGAGGCGAAAAACTGTTTTTT.

This clone was found a few times. The chain is built from TRBV5-1 and TRBJ1-2; 7 positions match TRBD1. The CDR3 is made up of 14 amino acids. CDR1 SGHRS and CDR2 YFSETQ come from the germline V gene. The J segment lost 6 bases and the V segment lost 0 bases, leaving 5 bases of the junction unmatched. The CDR3: CASSLEGDSNGYTF. The CDR3 DNA follows: TGCGCCAGCAGCTTGGAAGGGGACAGTAATGGCTACACCTTC.

The V call is TRBV24-1, the J call TRBJ1-4, with 10 nucleotides matching TRBD1. The CDR3 sequence is 15 residues long. Unmatched junction bases numbered 3, after V lost 4 bases and J lost 5 bases. Germline-derived CDR1 and CDR2 are KGHDR and SFDVKD. Here the CDR3 reads CATSDPGQGNEKLFF. Here the CDR3 DNA reads TGTGCCACCAGTGACCCGGGACAGGGGAATGAAAAACTGTTTTTT.

This clone was seen repeatedly, ten times or more. The chain joins TRBV27 to TRBJ2-1; a weak D match, TRBD2 (6 bases). This CDR3 has 13 amino acids. The germline V gene has CDR1 MNHEY and CDR2 SMNVEV (reference sequence). Trimming took off 2 bases at V and 8 bases at J, with 10 bases between the two ends. CDR3 sequence reads: CASSLRPSDEQFF. The CDR3 DNA sequence: TGTGCCAGCAGTTTACGACCTAGCGATGAGCAGTTCTTC.